The present T cell receptor beta chain was sequenced within a study of cytomegalovirus exposure and HLA in healthy donors. Study outcomes and limitations: The study recorded about 150 TCR beta chains that were cytomegalovirus-associated.

This clone has a handful of counts. Its specificity is not known. Germline CDR1 is MDHEN and CDR2 is SYDVKM. The CDR3 runs to 14 residues. V trimming: 6 bases; J trimming: 5 bases; junction bases outside the gene matches: 7. Primers included in the PCR were 60 Vbeta and 13 Jbeta primers. Sequenced by immunoSEQ multiplex PCR; TCRdb stores in-frame clones only, minus some. The data hold around 45,000 clones, with about half observed a single time. The receptor comes from a man in his 60s in good health and CMV-seronegative. The chain carries TRBV28 and TRBJ2-1; 7 nucleotides align to TRBD1. Sequenced material: PBMCs. This CDR3 is CASRSTGNDNEQFF. CDR3 nucleotides: TGTGCCAGCAGATCGACAGGGAATGACAATGAGCAGTTCTTC.